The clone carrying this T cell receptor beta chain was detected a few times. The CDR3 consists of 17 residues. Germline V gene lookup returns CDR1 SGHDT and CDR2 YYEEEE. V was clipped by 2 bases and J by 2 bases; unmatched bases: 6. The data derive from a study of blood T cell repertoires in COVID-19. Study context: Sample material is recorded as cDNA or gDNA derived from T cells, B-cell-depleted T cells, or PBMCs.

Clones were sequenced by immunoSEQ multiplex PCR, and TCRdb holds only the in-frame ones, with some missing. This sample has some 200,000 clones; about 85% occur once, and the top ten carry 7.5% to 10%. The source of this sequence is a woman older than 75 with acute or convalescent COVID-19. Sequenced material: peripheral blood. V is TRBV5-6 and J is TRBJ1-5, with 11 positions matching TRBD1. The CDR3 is CASSFRDRGTGNQPQHF. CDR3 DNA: TGTGCCAGCAGCTTTCGGGACAGGGGGACGGGCAATCAGCCCCAGCATTTT.